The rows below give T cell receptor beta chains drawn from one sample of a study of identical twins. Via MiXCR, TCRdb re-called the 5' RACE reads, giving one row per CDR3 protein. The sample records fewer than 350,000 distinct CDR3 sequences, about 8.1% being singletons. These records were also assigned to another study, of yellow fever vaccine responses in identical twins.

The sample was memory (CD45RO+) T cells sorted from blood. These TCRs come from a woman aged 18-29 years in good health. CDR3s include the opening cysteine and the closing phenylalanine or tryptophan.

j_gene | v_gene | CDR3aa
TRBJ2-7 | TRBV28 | CASRHLGQGYEQYF
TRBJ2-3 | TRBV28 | CASSSRDRGTDTQYF
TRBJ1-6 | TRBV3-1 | CASSQDDGYNSPLHF
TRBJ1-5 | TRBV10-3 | CAISESNPSSNQPQHF
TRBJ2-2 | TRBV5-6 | CASSLWGTGELFF
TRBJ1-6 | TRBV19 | CASSMIGASSNSPLHF
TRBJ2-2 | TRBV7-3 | CASRGGPGELFF
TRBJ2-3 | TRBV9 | CASSVVSGGWADTQYF
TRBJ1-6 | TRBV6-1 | CASSENWDRGNSPLHF
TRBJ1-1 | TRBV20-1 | CSAAPRVNTEAFF
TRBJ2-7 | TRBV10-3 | CAINPRAEGHEQYF
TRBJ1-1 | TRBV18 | CASSLADKNTEAFF
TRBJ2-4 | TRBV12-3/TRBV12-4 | CASSFTRVKDIQYF
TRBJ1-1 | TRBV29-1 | CSASMGDTEAFF
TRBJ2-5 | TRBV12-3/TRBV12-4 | CASSSSGKETQYF
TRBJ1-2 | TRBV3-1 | CASSQEGTRGYTF
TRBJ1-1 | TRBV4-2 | CASSQESGPLNTEAFF
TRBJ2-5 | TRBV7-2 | CASSHLIAGGETQYF
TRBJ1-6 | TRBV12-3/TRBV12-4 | CASRELLGSPLHF
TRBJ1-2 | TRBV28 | CASSLLTRGYTF
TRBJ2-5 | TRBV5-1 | CASSAVYEGRGPGTQYF
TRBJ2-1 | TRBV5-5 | CASSSAVTDNEQFF
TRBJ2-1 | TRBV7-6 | CASSPWASGVANEQFF
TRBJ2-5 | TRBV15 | CATSRGQGAAETQYF
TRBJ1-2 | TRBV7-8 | CASSLVEWEPGYTF
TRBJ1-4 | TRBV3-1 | CASSEPAWGAEEKLFF